One sample yielded the 5 T cell receptor beta chains listed below, sequenced in a study of T-cell reconstitution after alpha-beta-depleted transplantation in children. TCRbeta library preparation incorporated unique molecular identifiers. MiXCR, applied by TCRdb to the PCR reads, yields one record per CDR3 protein. The sample consists of 670,000 or so distinct CDR3 sequences, over 10% of them appearing once. Specimen: PBMCs, collected before TCRalphabeta/CD19-depleted stem cell transplant. Source of these receptors: a girl aged 2-9 years with congenital amegakaryocytic thrombocytopenia, due to receive a stem cell transplant.

This clonotype occurred a few times. This chain uses TRBV10-3 with TRBJ1-5; D not resolved. CDR1 and CDR2 from the germline V gene are ENHRY and SYGVKD. This CDR3 region has 12 residues. CDR3 protein: CASGGVNQPQHF. The DNA of the CDR3 is TGTGCGTCCGGTGGGGTCAATCAGCCCCAGCATTTT.

This chain links TRBV6-1 with TRBJ2-1; D gene ambiguous. Germline-derived CDR1 and CDR2 are MNHNS and SASEGT. The CDR3 covers 14 residues. V shed 5 bases and J shed 2 bases, with 10 bases lying between them. The CDR3 DNA reads TGTGCCAGCAGTCTCCTGACTCCCTACAATGAGCAGTTCTTC. It encodes CASSLLTPYNEQFF.

This clonotype was counted between two and nine times. The chain links TRBV14 to TRBJ2-1; no reliable D call. The germline V gene has CDR1 SGHDN and CDR2 FVKESK. The CDR3 sequence is 16 residues long. The V end was cut by 3 bases, the J end by 0 bases, with 12 bases between. CDR3 loop: CASSHVSYSSYNEQFF. DNA for the CDR3: TGTGCCAGCAGCCACGTTAGCTATAGCTCCTACAATGAGCAGTTCTTC. Supplemented by reference TRBV14 and TRBJ2-1, the full variable domain reads EAGVTQFPSHSVIEKGQTVTLRCDPISGHDNLYWYRRVMGKEIKFLLHFVKESKQDESGMPNNRFLAERTGGTYSTLKVQPAELEDSGVYFCASSHVSYSSYNEQFFGPGTRLTVL.

This clonotype was observed at least ten times. V is TRBV9 and J is TRBJ1-1; D ambiguous. V was shortened by 0 bases and J by 9 bases, with 9 bases between the two germline ends. Germline lookup yields CDR1 SGDLS and CDR2 YYNGEE. The CDR3 covers 12 residues. The CDR3 DNA sequence: TGTGCCAGCAGCGTAGATGACCGAAAAGCTTTCTTT. Amino acid sequence: CASSVDDRKAFF.

This clonotype was seen at least ten times. The V gene is TRBV6-1, the J gene TRBJ2-3, with D unresolved. This CDR3 has 13 amino acids. V shed 7 bases and J shed 0 bases, with 8 bases lying between them. Germline V CDR1 and CDR2: MNHNS, SASEGT. In DNA form, the CDR3 reads TGTGCCAGCATGAAACGGAGCACAGATACGCAGTATTTT. Amino acids: CASMKRSTDTQYF.